This is a list of T cell receptor beta chains from one sample in a study of vaccination effects on CD4 cells after COVID-19. The table came from immunoSEQ multiplex PCR; TCRdb's copy has only in-frame clones and leaves some out. The repertoire has some 56,000 clones, 75% to 85% of them found once; the top ten carry 4.5% to 7%. No cognate antigen is known for these TCRs. The source was CD4+ T cells from PBMCs cultured with HIV peptides, collected before COVID-19 vaccination. The source of these receptors is a human donor who had a prior SARS-CoV-2 infection. The CDR3 runs from the conserved cysteine through the conserved F or W. The order of the fields is J gene, CDR3 length, V gene, D gene, clone size, CDR3 DNA, CDR3 protein. A D gene is named only where the DNA matches it firmly. Clone sizes are given selectively: once, few, many, or a class where the clone is expanded.

TRBJ1-3,15,TRBV5-1,TRBD1,.,TGCGCCAGCAGCAGTCGACAGGGGTCGGGAAACACCATATATTTT,CASSSRQGSGNTIYF
TRBJ2-5,17,TRBV29-1,.,.,TGCAGCGTATCGAGTCAATGGGTCAGGGCGGCAAGAGAGACCCAGTACTTC,CSVSSQWVRAARETQYF
TRBJ1-5,19,TRBV30,TRBD1,.,TGTGCCTGGGACGCCAACCGGGACAGGAACCCGGTTTTCAATCAGCCCCAGCATTTT,CAWDANRDRNPVFNQPQHF
TRBJ2-7,14,TRBV27,TRBD1,.,TGTGCCAGCAGTTTACCCGGGACAGGGGCGTTAAAGTACTTC,CASSLPGTGALKYF
TRBJ2-1,15,TRBV7-9,.,.,TGTGCCAGCAGCTCAGAGCACCCCAGCTACAATGAGCAGTTCTTC,CASSSEHPSYNEQFF
TRBJ2-7,14,TRBV2,TRBD1,.,TGTGCCAGCTACGGGACAGGGTCCGCCTACGAGCAGTACTTC,CASYGTGSAYEQYF
TRBJ2-5,11,TRBV20-1,.,.,TGCAGTGCAACCCATGGGGAGACCCAGTACTTC,CSATHGETQYF
TRBJ1-3,17,TRBV28,.,.,TGTGCCAGCAGTTCATTAACGGCGGGGGTGTCTGGAAACACCATATATTTT,CASSSLTAGVSGNTIYF
TRBJ2-7,13,TRBV5-1,.,few,TGCGCCAGCAGCTCGGGACCGACCTACGAGCAGTACTTC,CASSSGPTYEQYF
TRBJ1-3,16,TRBV13,.,once,TGTGCCAGCAGCTTAGTAGGGGCTAACTCTGGAAACACCATATATTTT,CASSLVGANSGNTIYF
TRBJ2-5,12,TRBV9,.,.,TGTGCCAGCAGCGTAGGGGGAGAGACCCAGTACTTC,CASSVGGETQYF
TRBJ2-5,15,TRBV30,TRBD1,.,TGTGCCTGGAGTTCAGGACAGGGCCATGCAGAGACCCAGTACTTC,CAWSSGQGHAETQYF
TRBJ2-2,16,TRBV14,TRBD2,.,TGTGCCAGCAGCCACAGTACGGGGGGGCTGACCGGGGAGCTGTTTTTT,CASSHSTGGLTGELFF
TRBJ1-4,14,TRBV29-1,TRBD1,.,TGCAGCGTCGAAGCCAGGGGGGGAGGCGAAAAACTGTTTTTT,CSVEARGGGEKLFF
TRBJ2-7,18,TRBV4-3,.,.,TGCGCCAGCAGCCAAGATCCCGGAGGGACAGAGGGATCCTACGAGCAGTACTTC,CASSQDPGGTEGSYEQYF
TRBJ2-1,15,TRBV4-1,.,once,TGCGCCAGCAGCCAAGATATCGACCTTTACAATGAGCAGTTCTTC,CASSQDIDLYNEQFF
TRBJ2-7,14,TRBV6-6,.,.,TGTGCCAGCAGTCCCTGGACCAGTTCCTACGAGCAGTACTTC,CASSPWTSSYEQYF
TRBJ2-5,18,TRBV11-3,TRBD2,once,TGTGCCAGCAGCCCAGGACTAGCGGGCATGAGGGGACTGGAGACCCAGTACTTC,CASSPGLAGMRGLETQYF
TRBJ2-3,15,TRBV6-5,.,.,TGTGCCAGCAGCCTCCGGGACTTAAGCACAGATACGCAGTATTTT,CASSLRDLSTDTQYF
TRBJ2-6,13,TRBV7-2,.,.,TGTGCCAGCAGTGCTTCTGGGGCCAACGTCCTGACTTTC,CASSASGANVLTF
TRBJ2-3,14,TRBV5-6,.,.,TGTGCCAGCAGCCTCGGGACTCAGGTGGATACGCAGTATTTT,CASSLGTQVDTQYF
TRBJ2-3,16,TRBV19,TRBD2,once,TGTGCCAGCAGAGTTCTGGCGCGGGAGGGCACAGATACGCAGTATTTT,CASRVLAREGTDTQYF
TRBJ1-1,12,TRBV4-2,.,few,TGTGCCAGCAGCCTTAACAGGGCCGCAGCTTTCTTT,CASSLNRAAAFF
TRBJ2-7,15,TRBV6-2/TRBV6-3,TRBD2,.,TGTGCCAGCAGCACCCGGGCGGGGGTCTCCTACGAGCAGTACTTC,CASSTRAGVSYEQYF
TRBJ1-1,11,TRBV29-1,.,.,TGCAGCGTTGGGGGGGCGGTTGAAGCTTTCTTT,CSVGGAVEAFF
TRBJ2-6,17,TRBV3-1/TRBV3-2,.,.,TGTGCCAGCAGCCAATTGAACGGTCGCTCTGGGGCCAACGTCCTGACTTTC,CASSQLNGRSGANVLTF
TRBJ1-2,13,TRBV9,.,.,TGTGCCAGCAGCGCCGCAGGGTCTCAGGGCTACACCTTC,CASSAAGSQGYTF
TRBJ1-3,15,TRBV4-2,.,once,TGTGCCAGCAGCCAAGGACGGCACTCTGGAAACACCATATATTTT,CASSQGRHSGNTIYF
TRBJ1-4,15,TRBV19,.,.,TGTGCCAGTAGTATAGTGTCGGGGACTAATGAAAAACTGTTTTTT,CASSIVSGTNEKLFF
TRBJ2-3,14,TRBV11-3,.,.,TGTGCCAGCAGCTTGTCGGGGCTCACAGATACGCAGTATTTT,CASSLSGLTDTQYF
TRBJ1-2,15,TRBV6-5,.,.,TGTGCCAGCAGCGGTCGGCAGGGGCAGAACTATGGCTACACCTTC,CASSGRQGQNYGYTF
TRBJ2-3,17,TRBV18,TRBD2,.,TGTGCCAGCTCACCTCCGTTAGCGGGAGGGAGCACAGATACGCAGTATTTT,CASSPPLAGGSTDTQYF
TRBJ2-5,14,TRBV7-2,TRBD2,once,TGTGCAACCCGGGGGGTAGTTTCCCAAGAGACCCAGTACTTC,CATRGVVSQETQYF
TRBJ2-3,14,TRBV5-1,.,few,TGCGCCAGCAGCTTCCCCGTGGTCACAGATACGCAGTATTTT,CASSFPVVTDTQYF
TRBJ1-1,12,TRBV20-1,.,.,TGCAGTGCTAGTTATCAAAGCGCTGAAGCTTTCTTT,CSASYQSAEAFF
TRBJ1-1,14,TRBV11-3,.,.,TGTGCCAGCAGCTTAGGGATGGTCGGACTTGAAGCTTTCTTT,CASSLGMVGLEAFF
TRBJ2-7,16,TRBV4-1,.,.,TGCGCCAGCAGCCAATGGGAGCGGGTTGTCTTCTCCGAGCAGTACTTC,CASSQWERVVFSEQYF
TRBJ2-7,12,TRBV6-5,.,.,TGTGCCAGCAGTTACTCGAGTAGCGAGCAGTACTTC,CASSYSSSEQYF
TRBJ2-7,14,TRBV13,.,.,TGTGCCAGCAGCTTAGGTACGCCCCCTCTCGAGCAGTACTTC,CASSLGTPPLEQYF
TRBJ1-2,13,TRBV9,.,.,TGTGCCAGCAGCGTAGGGGGGAACTATGGCTACACCTTC,CASSVGGNYGYTF
TRBJ2-1,14,TRBV29-1,.,few,TGCAGCGTTGAACGGCAGGGTTCCTACAATGAGCAGTTCTTC,CSVERQGSYNEQFF
TRBJ1-3,15,TRBV7-8,.,.,TGTGCCAGCAGCTTCCCAGGGTCTGCTGGAAACACCATATATTTT,CASSFPGSAGNTIYF
TRBJ1-2,14,TRBV27,TRBD1,.,TGTGCCAGCAGTTTATCCCGACAGGGGGGAGGCTACACCTTC,CASSLSRQGGGYTF
TRBJ1-5,16,TRBV19,TRBD1,.,TGTGCCAGTAGTATCCGGAGGACAGGGGGCGATCAGCCCCAGCATTTT,CASSIRRTGGDQPQHF
TRBJ2-4,18,TRBV24-1,TRBD2,once,TGTGCCACCAGTGACCCCGCTGGAGGCCCCCGGGGGGGAAACATTCAGTACTTC,CATSDPAGGPRGGNIQYF
TRBJ1-1,13,TRBV6-1,.,.,TGTGCCAGCAGTGAATCCTACGACTTCGGCGCTTTCTTT,CASSESYDFGAFF